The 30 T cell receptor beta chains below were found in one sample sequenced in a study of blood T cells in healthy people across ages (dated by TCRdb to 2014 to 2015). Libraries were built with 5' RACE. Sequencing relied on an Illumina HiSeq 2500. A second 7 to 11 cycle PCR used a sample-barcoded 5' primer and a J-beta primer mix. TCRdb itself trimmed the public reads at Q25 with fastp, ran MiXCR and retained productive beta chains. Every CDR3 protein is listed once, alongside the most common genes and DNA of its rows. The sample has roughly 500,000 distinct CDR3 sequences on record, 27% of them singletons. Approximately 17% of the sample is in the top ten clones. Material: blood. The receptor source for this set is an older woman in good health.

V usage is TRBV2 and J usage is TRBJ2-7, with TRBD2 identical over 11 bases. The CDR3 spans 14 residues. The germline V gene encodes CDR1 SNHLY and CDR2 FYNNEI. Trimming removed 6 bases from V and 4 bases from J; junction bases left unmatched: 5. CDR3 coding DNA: TGTGCCAGCAGGGATAGCGGGGGGGTGTACGAGCAGTACTTC. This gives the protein CASRDSGGVYEQYF.

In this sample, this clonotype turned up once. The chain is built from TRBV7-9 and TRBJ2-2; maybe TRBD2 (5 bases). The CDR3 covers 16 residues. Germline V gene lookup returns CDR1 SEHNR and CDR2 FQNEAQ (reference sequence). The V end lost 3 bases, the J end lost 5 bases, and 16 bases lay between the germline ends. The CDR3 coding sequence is TGTGCCAGCAGCTTCGGTAGCGAAGTTTGGACCGGGGAGCTGTTTTTT. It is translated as CASSFGSEVWTGELFF.

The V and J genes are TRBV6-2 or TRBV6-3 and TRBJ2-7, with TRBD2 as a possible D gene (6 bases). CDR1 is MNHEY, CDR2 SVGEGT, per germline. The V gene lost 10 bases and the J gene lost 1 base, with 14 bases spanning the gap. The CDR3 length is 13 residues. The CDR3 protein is CATLRDSSYEQYF. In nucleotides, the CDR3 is TGTGCCACCCTCCGGGACTCATCCTACGAGCAGTACTTC.

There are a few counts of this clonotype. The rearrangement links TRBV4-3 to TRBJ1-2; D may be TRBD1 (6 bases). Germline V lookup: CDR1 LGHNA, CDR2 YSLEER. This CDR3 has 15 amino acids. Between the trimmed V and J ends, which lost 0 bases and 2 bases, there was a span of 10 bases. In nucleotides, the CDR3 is TGCGCCAGCAGCCAAGAGTGGGGGCGAAACTATGGCTACACCTTC. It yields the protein CASSQEWGRNYGYTF.

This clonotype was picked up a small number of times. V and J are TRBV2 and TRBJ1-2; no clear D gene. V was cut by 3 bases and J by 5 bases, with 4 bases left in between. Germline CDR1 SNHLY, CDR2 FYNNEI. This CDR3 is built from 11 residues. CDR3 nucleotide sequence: TGTGCCAGCAGTGATCCGTATGGCTACACCTTC. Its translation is CASSDPYGYTF.

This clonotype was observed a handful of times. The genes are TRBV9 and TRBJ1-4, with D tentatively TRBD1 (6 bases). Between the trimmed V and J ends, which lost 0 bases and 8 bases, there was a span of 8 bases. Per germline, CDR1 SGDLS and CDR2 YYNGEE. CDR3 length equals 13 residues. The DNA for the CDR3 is TGTGCCAGCAGCGTAGGGCAGGGGGAAAAACTGTTTTTT. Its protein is CASSVGQGEKLFF.

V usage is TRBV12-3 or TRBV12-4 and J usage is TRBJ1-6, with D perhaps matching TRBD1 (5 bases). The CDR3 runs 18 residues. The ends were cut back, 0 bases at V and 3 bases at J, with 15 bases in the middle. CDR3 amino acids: CASSLALYDSYYNSPLHF. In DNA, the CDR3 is TGTGCCAGCAGTTTAGCGCTGTATGACAGCTACTATAATTCACCCCTCCACTTT.

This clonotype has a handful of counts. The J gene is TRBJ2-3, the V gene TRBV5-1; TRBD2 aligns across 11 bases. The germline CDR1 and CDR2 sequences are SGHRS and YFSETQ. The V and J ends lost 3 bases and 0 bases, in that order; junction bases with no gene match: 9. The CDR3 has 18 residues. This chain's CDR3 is CASSSGGLAGGSTDTQYF. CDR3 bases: TGCGCCAGCAGCTCCGGAGGTCTAGCGGGGGGCAGCACAGATACGCAGTATTTT.

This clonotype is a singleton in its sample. CDR3 nucleotide sequence: TGCGCCAGCAGCTGGGGGACAGTGAACACAGATACGCAGTATTTT. Amino acids: CASSWGTVNTDTQYF. The chain is built from TRBV5-1 and TRBJ2-3; 7 nucleotides line up with TRBD1. Germline trimming cut 3 bases from V and 2 bases from J; bases unmatched to any gene: 6. The germline V gene has CDR1 SGHRS and CDR2 YFSETQ. There are 15 residues in the CDR3.

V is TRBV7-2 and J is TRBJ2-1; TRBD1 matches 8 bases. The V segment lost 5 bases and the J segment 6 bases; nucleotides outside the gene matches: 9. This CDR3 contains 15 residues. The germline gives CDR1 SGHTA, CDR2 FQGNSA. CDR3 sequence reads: CASSLAGQVGNEQFF. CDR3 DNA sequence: TGTGCCAGCAGCCTCGCGGGACAGGTCGGCAATGAGCAGTTCTTC.

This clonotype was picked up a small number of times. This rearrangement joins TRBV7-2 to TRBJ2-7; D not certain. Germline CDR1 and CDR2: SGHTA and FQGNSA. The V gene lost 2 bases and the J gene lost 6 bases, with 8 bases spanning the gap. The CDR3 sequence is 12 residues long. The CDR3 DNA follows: TGTGCCAGCAGCTTACAGTTCCGCGAGCAGTACTTC. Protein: CASSLQFREQYF.

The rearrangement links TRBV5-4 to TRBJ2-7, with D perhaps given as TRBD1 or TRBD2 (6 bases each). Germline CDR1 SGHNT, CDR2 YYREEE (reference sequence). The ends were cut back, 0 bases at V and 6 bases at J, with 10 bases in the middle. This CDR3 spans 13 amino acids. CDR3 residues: CASSLESGAEQYF. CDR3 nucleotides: TGTGCCAGCAGCTTGGAGTCGGGGGCCGAGCAGTACTTC.

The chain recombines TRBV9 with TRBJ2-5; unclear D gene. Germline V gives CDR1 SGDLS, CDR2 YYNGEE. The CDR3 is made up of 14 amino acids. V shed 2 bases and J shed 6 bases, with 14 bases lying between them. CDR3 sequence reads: CASSVDLTGQTQYF. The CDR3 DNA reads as TGTGCCAGCAGCGTGGACCTGACCGGGCAGACCCAGTACTTC.

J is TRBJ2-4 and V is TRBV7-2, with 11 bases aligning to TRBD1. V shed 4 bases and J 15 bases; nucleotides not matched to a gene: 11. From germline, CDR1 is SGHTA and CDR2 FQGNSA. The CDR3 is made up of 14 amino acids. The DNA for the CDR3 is TGTGCCAGCAGCTCAACGGGACAGGGGGGCCCTGGGTACTTC. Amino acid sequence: CASSSTGQGGPGYF. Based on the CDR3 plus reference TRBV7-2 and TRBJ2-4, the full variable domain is GAGVSQSPSNKVTEKGKDVELRCDPISGHTALYWYRQSLGQGLEFLIYFQGNSAPDKSGLPSDRFSAERTGGSVSTLTIQRTQQEDSAVYLCASSSTGQGGPGYFGAGTRLSVL.

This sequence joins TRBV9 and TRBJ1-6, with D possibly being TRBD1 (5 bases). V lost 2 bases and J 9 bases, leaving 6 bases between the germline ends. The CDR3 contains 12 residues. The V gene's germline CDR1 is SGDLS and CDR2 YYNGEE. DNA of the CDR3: TGTGCCAGCAGCGTGCAGGGTTCACCCCTCCACTTT. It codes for CASSVQGSPLHF. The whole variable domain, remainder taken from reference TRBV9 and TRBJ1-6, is DSGVTQTPKHLITATGQRVTLRCSPRSGDLSVYWYQQSLDQGLQFLIQYYNGEERAKGNILERFSAQQFPDLHSELNLSSLELGDSALYFCASSVQGSPLHFGNGTRLTVT.

The CDR3 DNA reads as TGCGGGGCCTACCAATCGGGTGGCTACACCTTC. It translates to CGAYQSGGYTF. The chain carries TRBV29-1 and TRBJ1-2; D is possibly TRBD1 (5 bases). CDR1 is SQVTM, CDR2 ANQGSEA, per germline. The length of the CDR3 is 11 residues.

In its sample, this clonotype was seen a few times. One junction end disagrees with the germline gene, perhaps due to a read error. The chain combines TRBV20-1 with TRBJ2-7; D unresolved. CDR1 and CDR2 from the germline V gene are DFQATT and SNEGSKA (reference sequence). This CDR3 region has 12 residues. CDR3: CSASAYFYEQYF. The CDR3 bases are TGCAGTGCTAGCGCGTACTTTTACGAACAGTACTTC.

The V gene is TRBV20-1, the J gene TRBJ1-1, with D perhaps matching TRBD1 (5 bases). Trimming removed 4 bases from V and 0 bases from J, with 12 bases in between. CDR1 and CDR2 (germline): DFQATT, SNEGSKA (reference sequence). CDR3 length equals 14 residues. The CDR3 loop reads CSATRDGVNTEAFF. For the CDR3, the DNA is TGCAGTGCTACCCGGGACGGGGTGAACACTGAAGCTTTCTTT.

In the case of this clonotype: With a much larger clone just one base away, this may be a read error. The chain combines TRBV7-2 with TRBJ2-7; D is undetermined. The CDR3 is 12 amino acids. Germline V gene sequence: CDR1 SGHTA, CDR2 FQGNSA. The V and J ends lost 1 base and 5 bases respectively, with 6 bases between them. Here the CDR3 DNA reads TGTGCCAGCAGCTTAGGTCCCAACGAGCAGTACTTC. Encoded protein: CASSLGPNEQYF. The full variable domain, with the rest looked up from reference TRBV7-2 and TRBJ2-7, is GAGVSQSPSNKVTEKGKDVELRCDPISGHTALYWYRQSLGQGLEFLIYFQGNSAPDKSGLPSDRFSAERTGGSVSTLTIQRTQQEDSAVYLCASSLGPNEQYFGPGTRLTVT.

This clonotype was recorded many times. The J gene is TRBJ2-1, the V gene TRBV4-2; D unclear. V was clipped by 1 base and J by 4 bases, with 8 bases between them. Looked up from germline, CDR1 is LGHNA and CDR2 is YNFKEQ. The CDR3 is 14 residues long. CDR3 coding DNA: TGTGCCAGCAGCCAAGGAACTACATACAATGAGCAGTTCTTC. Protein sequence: CASSQGTTYNEQFF.

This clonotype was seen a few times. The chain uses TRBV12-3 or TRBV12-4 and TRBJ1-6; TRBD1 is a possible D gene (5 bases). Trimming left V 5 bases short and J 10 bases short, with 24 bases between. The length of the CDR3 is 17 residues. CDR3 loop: CASSPGVTGVRRSPLHF. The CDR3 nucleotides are TGTGCCAGCAGTCCCGGGGTAACAGGAGTTCGGCGCTCACCCCTCCACTTT.

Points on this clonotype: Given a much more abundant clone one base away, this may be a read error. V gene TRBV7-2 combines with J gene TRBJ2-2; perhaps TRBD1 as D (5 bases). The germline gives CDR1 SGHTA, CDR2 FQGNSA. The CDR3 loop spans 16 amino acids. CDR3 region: CASSLMRQKNTRELFF. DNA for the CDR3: TGTGCCAGCAGCTTAATGCGACAGAAGAACACCAGGGAGCTGTTTTTT.

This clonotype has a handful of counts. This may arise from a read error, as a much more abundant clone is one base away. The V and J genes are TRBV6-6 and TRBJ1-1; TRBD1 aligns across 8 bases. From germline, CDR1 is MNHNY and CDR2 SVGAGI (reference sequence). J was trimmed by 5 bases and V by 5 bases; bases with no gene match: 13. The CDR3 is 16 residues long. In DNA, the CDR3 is TGTGCCAGCAGTCCTAGGGCAGGGGGCGCGGGTACTGAAGCTTTCTTT. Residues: CASSPRAGGAGTEAFF.

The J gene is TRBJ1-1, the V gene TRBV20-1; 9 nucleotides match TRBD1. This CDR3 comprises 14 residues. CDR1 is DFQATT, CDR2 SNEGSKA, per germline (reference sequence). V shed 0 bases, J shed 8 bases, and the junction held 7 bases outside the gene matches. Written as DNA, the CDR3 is TGCAGTGCTAGAGATCAGGGGACAGGGAAGGAAGCTTTCTTT. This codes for CSARDQGTGKEAFF.

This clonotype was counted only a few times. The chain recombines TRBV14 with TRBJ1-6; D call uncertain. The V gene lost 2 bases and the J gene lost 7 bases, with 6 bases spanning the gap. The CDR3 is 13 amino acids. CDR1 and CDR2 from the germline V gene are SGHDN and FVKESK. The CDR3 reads CASSQTLNSPLHF. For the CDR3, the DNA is TGTGCCAGCAGCCAAACACTGAATTCACCCCTCCACTTT.

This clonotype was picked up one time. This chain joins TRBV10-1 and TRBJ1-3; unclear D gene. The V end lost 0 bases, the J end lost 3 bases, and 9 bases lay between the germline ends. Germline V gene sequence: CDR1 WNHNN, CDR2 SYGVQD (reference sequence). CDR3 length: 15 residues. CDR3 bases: TGCGCCAGCAGTGAGTCGATTTTGAATGGAAACACCATATATTTT. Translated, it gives CASSESILNGNTIYF.

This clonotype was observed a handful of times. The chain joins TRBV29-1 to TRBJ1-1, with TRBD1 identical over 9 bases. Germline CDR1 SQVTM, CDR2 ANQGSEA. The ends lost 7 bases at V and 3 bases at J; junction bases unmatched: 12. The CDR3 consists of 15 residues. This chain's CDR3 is CSGSPDRGAYTEAFF. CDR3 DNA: TGCAGCGGATCACCAGACAGGGGGGCGTACACTGAAGCTTTCTTT.

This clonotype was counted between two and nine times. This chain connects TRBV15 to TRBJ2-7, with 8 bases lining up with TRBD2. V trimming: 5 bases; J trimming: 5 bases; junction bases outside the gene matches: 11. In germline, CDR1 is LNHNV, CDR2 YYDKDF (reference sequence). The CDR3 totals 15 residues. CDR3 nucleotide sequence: TGTGCCACCAGCTTAAGCGGGGGACTTGGAAACGAGCAGTACTTC. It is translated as CATSLSGGLGNEQYF.

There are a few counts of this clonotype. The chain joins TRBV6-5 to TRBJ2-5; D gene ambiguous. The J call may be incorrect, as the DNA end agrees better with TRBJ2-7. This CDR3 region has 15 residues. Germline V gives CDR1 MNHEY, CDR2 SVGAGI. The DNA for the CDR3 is TGTGCCAGCAGTTACAACTACGACACTACCTACGAGCAGTACTTC. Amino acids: CASSYNYDTTYEQYF.

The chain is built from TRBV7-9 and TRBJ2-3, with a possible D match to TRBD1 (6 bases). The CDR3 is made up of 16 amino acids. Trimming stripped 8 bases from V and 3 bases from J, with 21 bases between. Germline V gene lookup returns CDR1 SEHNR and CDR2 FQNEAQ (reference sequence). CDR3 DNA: TGTGCCAGCTCCACTCCAGGGGCCCATAGAACAGATACGCAGTATTTT. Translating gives CASSTPGAHRTDTQYF.